Included here is one TCR beta chain sequence, with context. The CDR3 covers 15 residues. CDR1 and CDR2 from the germline V gene are MDHEN and SYDVKM. The V end lost 4 bases, the J end lost 3 bases, and 12 bases lay between the germline ends. Data came from immunoSEQ multiplex PCR; TCRdb stores just in-frame clones and leaves some out. The sample includes around 140,000 clones, 70% to 90% of them seen just once. The data belong to a study of blood T cell repertoires in COVID-19. The J gene is TRBJ1-4, the V gene TRBV28; no clear D. Sample: peripheral blood. This TCR was recovered from a woman between 55 and 75 years old with acute or convalescent COVID-19. CDR3 DNA: TGTGCCAGCAGTTCCCGGGTCGACCCTAATGAAAAACTGTTTTTT. Translated, it gives CASSSRVDPNEKLFF.